This T cell receptor beta chain was documented in a study of memory CD4+ T cells and cytomegalovirus serostatus. Findings and limits, study-wide: About 40% of the roughly 150 known CMV-associated TCRbeta sequences appeared in CD4+ memory. The CMV-associated TCR signature appears largely within the CD4+ memory repertoire.

Single viable CD3+CD4+CD8-CD45RO+ cells were sorted as the memory CD4+ T cells. Serostatus was set by detecting CMV pp150, pp28, p38, p52 IgG. Regarding this clone: Antigen unknown.

CDR3 size: 16 residues. Germline lookup yields CDR1 KGHSH and CDR2 LQKENI. Trimming removed 3 bases at V and 2 bases at J, with 15 bases between. Methods used by the authors: After removing out-of-frame reads, over 2 million distinct TCRbeta sequences remained. Using immunoSEQ multiplex PCR, the repertoire was profiled, and TCRdb retains in-frame clones only, with some absent. That table gives V, J and clone size, and the DNA gave D and trimming. The sample holds 41,000 or so clones, around 79% seen once. The chain has TRBV18 and TRBJ2-3; TRBD2 is a possible D gene (6 bases). This receptor was obtained from an adult in good health and CMV-seronegative. The sequencing sample was made of memory CD4+ T cells from blood. CDR3 nucleotides: TGTGCCAGCTCACCGATGCCTAGCGAGATCACAGATACGCAGTATTTT. Translation gives CASSPMPSEITDTQYF. The full variable domain, rest sourced from reference TRBV18 and TRBJ2-3, is NAGVMQNPRHLVRRRGQEARLRCSPMKGHSHVYWYRQLPEEGLKFMVYLQKENIIDESGMPKERFSAEFPKEGPSILRIQQVVRGDSAAYFCASSPMPSEITDTQYFGPGTRLTVL.